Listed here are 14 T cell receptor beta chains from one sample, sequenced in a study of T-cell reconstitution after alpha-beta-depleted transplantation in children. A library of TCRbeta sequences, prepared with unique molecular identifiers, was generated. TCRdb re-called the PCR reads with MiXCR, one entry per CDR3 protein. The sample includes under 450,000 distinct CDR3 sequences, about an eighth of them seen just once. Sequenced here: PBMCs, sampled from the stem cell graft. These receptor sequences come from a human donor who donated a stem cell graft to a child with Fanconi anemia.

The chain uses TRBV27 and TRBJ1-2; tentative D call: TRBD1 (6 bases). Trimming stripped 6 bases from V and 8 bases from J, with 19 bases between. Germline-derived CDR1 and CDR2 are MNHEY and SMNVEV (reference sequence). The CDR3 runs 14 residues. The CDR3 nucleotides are TGTGCCAGCAGCTCAAAACAACAGGGATTCGGCTACACCTTC. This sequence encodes CASSSKQQGFGYTF.

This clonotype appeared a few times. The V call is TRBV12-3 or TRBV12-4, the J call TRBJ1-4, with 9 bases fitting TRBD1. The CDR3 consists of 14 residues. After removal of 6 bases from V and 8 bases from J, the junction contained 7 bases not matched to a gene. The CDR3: CASRLQGAVEKLFF. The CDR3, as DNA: TGTGCCAGCAGACTACAGGGGGCGGTCGAAAAACTGTTTTTT.

DNA of the CDR3: TGTGCCAGCAGCTTCCCGGGACTAGCGGCCAATGAGCAGTTCTTC. Protein sequence: CASSFPGLAANEQFF. The rearrangement uses TRBV7-9 and TRBJ2-1; TRBD2 aligns across 11 bases. V shed 3 bases and J 6 bases; nucleotides not matched to a gene: 4. This CDR3 comprises 15 residues. The germline V gene encodes CDR1 SEHNR and CDR2 FQNEAQ (reference sequence).

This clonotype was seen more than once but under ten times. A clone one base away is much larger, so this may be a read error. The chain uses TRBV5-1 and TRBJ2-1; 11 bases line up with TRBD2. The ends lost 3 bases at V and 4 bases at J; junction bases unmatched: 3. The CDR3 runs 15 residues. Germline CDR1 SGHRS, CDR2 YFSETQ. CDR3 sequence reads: CASSYGTSGYNEQFF. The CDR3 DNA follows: TGCGCCAGCAGCTACGGGACTAGCGGTTACAATGAGCAGTTCTTC.

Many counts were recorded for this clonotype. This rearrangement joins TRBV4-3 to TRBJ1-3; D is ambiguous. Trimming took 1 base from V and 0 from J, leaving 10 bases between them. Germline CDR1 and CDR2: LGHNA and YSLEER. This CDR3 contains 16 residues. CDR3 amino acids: CASSQGKYRSGNTIYF. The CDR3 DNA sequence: TGCGCCAGCAGCCAAGGCAAATACCGCTCTGGAAACACCATATATTTT.

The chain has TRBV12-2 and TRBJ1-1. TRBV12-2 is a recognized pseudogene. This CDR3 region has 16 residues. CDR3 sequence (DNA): TGTGCAAGTCGCTCTCCTTCGGGGGAGGGGGTCACTGAAGCTTTCTTT. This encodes CASRSPSGEGVTEAFF.

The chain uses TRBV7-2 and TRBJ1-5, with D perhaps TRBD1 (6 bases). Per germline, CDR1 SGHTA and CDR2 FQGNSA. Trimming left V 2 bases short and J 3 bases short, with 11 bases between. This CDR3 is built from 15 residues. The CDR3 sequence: CASSLLGQVNQPQHF. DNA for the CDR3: TGTGCCAGCAGCTTATTGGGACAAGTCAATCAGCCCCAGCATTTT.

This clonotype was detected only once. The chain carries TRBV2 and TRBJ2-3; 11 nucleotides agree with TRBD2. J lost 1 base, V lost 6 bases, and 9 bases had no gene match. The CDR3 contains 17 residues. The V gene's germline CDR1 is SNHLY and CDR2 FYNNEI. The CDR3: CASRPPPGLAGTDTQYF. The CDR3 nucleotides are TGTGCCAGCAGGCCGCCACCGGGACTAGCGGGCACAGATACGCAGTATTTT.

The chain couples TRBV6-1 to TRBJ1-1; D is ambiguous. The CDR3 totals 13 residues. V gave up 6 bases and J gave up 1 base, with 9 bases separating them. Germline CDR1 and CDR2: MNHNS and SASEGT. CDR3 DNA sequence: TGTGCCAGCAGGGGCACATCGAACACTGAAGCTTTCTTT. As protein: CASRGTSNTEAFF.

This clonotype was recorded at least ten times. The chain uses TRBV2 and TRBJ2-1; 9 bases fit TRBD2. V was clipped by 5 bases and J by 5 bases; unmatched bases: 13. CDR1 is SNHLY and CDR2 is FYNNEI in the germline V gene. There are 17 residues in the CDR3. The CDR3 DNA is TGTGCCAGCAGTCCCCCTGGGGCGGGGGGGCCTAACAATGAGCAGTTCTTC. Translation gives CASSPPGAGGPNNEQFF. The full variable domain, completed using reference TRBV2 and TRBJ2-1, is EPEVTQTPSHQVTQMGQEVILRCVPISNHLYFYWYRQILGQKVEFLVSFYNNEISEKSEIFDDQFSVERPDGSNFTLKIRSTKLEDSAMYFCASSPPGAGGPNNEQFFGPGTRLTVL.

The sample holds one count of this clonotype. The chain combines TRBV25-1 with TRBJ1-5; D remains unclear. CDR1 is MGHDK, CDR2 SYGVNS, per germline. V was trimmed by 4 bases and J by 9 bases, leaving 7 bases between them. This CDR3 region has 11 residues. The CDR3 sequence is CASSAGRPQHF. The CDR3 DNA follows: TGTGCCAGCAGTGCGGGAAGGCCCCAGCATTTT. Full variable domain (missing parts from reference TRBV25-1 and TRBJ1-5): EADIYQTPRYLVIGTGKKITLECSQTMGHDKMYWYQQDPGMELHLIHYSYGVNSTEKGDLSSESTVSRIRTEHFPLTLESARPSHTSQYLCASSAGRPQHFGDGTRLSIL.

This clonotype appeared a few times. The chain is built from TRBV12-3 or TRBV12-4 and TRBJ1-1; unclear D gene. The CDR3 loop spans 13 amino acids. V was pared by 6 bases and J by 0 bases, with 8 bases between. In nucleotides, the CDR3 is TGTGCCAGCAGCGGTACGTTGAACACTGAAGCTTTCTTT. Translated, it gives CASSGTLNTEAFF.

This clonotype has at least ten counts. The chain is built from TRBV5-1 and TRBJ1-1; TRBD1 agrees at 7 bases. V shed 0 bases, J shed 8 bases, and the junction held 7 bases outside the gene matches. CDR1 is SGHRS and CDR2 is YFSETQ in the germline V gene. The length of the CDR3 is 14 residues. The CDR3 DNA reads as TGCGCCAGCAGCTTGGGACAGGGTCTCGCCGAAGCTTTCTTT. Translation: CASSLGQGLAEAFF.

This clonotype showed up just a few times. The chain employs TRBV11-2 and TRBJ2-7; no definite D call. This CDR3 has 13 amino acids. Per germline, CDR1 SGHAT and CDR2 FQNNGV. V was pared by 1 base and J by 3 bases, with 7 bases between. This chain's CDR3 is CASSLGHYYEQYV. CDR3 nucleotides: TGTGCCAGCAGCTTAGGACACTACTACGAGCAGTACGTC.